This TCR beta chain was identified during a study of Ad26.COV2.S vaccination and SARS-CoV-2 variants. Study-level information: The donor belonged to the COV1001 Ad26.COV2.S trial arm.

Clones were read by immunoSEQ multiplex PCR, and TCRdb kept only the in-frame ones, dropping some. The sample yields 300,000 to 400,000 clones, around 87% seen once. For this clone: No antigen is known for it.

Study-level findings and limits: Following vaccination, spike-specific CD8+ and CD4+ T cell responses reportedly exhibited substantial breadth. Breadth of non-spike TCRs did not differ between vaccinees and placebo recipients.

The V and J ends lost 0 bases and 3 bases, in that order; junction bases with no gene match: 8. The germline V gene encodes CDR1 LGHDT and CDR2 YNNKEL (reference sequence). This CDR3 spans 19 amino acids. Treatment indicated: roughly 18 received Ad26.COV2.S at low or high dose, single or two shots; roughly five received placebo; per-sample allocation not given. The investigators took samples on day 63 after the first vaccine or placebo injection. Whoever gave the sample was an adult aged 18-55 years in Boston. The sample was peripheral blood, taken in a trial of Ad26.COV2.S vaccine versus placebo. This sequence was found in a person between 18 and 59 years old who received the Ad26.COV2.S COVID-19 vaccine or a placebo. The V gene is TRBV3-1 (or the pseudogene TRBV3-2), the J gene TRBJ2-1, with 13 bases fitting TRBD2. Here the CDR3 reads CASSQDLLAGGPVYNEQFF. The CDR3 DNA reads TGTGCCAGCAGCCAAGATCTACTAGCGGGGGGGCCTGTCTACAATGAGCAGTTCTTC.